Sequencing of this T cell receptor beta chain was carried out in a study of T cell responses to AZD1222 COVID-19 vaccine. Study-level background: Pooling was applied to second doses at about 4 or about 12 weeks. General study findings and limits: Clonal diversity was possibly underestimated, and white British individuals and females predominated among donors.

For this clone: Its antigen is unidentified.

Clones were sequenced by immunoSEQ multiplex PCR, and TCRdb holds only the in-frame ones, with some missing. The sample includes about 62,000 clones, over 85% of them seen just once. This TCR came from an adult in good health. Sequenced material: peripheral blood, taken on day 0 of AZD1222 vaccination.

The CDR3 loop reads CASSSGRGFTGELFF. DNA for the CDR3: TGTGCCAGCTCCTCGGGGCGGGGCTTCACCGGGGAGCTGTTTTTT. The chain couples TRBV18 to TRBJ2-2, with D perhaps TRBD2 (6 bases). Trimming left V 6 bases short and J 4 bases short, with 15 bases between. There are 15 residues in the CDR3. Germline V gene data show CDR1 as KGHSH and CDR2 as LQKENI.